This T cell receptor beta chain originates from a study of fetal regulatory T cell absence and autoimmunity. Study background: IPEX patients had exocrine pancreas autoimmunity without clinical diabetes.

General study results and limits: Pancreas TCRs were oligoclonally enriched versus cord blood, some clones over 100-fold.

Note on this clone: The antigen is undetermined.

The CDR3 contains 15 residues. The V end lost 0 bases, the J end lost 1 base, and 9 bases lay between the germline ends. CDR1 is SGHDN, CDR2 FVKESK, per germline. Profiled with immunoSEQ multiplex PCR; TCRdb holds only in-frame clones, not every one. The data contain 95,000 to 100,000 clones, around 72% of them singletons. This chain connects TRBV14 to TRBJ2-5; D may be TRBD1 or TRBD2 (5 bases each). The receptor was isolated from a male donor with IPEX syndrome. The sequencing sample was made of pancreas tissue. The CDR3 sequence is CASSQDLGVQETQYF. The CDR3 bases are TGTGCCAGCAGCCAAGATCTGGGGGTCCAAGAGACCCAGTACTTC.